This TCR beta chain was sequenced during a study of blood T cell repertoires in COVID-19 (dated by TCRdb to 2020 to 2022). Context from the whole study: Samples from collaborators originated in the United States, Italy and Spain and spanned both the acute and convalescent phases of COVID-19. The repertoires were released in a freely available public database meant as a resource for research on the immune response to SARS-CoV-2. The sample metadata nearly always contained a de-identified subject ID, COVID-19 status, age in years and sex. Where available, HLA class I and class II types were obtained from metadata supplied by the sample provider rather than from assay-based typing. Subjects who had been exposed to COVID-19, were actively infected with it, or had recovered from it provided the deeply sampled blood TCRbeta repertoires that made up the dataset. The prospective study material was composed of cDNA or gDNA derived from T cells, B-cell-depleted T cells, or PBMCs. Samples were obtained from the ongoing ImmuneRACE study (first 160 participants) and from approximately 1,200 subjects provided by 6 global collaborators.

For this clone: The antigen it recognizes is unknown. There are no base qualities to consult, and no much larger clone falls within one base.

Enrolling through a virtual design, the prospective study's participants ranged in age from roughly 18 to 89 years and lived across some 23 United States geographic areas. In the prospective study, participants were assigned to cohorts based on the clinical history participants reported in a screening survey and a study questionnaire. In the prospective study, whole blood, serum and a nasopharyngeal or oropharyngeal swab were collected from each participant by mobile phlebotomists. Prospective study participants could optionally give additional blood draws and questionnaires over a roughly 2-month period. Prospective study blood samples were shipped either frozen or at room temperature before DNA extraction. V is pared back by 5 bases and J by 1 base, with 15 bases lying between the germline termini. The CDR3 runs 16 residues from the cysteine to the phenylalanine. This entry keeps only the CDR3 DNA: 48 bases, framed from base 1. CDR1 MNHEY and CDR2 SMNVEV are derived from the germline V gene (reference sequence).

The full study reports these points: How much clinical and demographic metadata was included differed by source and by participant, and the metadata was provided uncurated.

The immunoSEQ Assay, a bias-controlled multiplex PCR, was used to amplify TCRbeta CDR3 regions from genomic DNA. The authors' pipeline ran thus. Within the assay, amplification of reference gene primers was used to estimate how many nucleated cells each sample contained. To quantify the absolute abundance of each unique TCRbeta CDR3 rearrangement, sequence reads were collapsed and filtered. For each sample, productive Simpson clonality was calculated as the square root of Simpson's diversity index across productive rearrangements. Entries here come from immuneACCESS through TCRdb and include only in-frame sequences with V and J called. Some clones fail to appear in such tables; in the studies checked, an unresolved V gene covers under half of the shortfall, and the cause of the remainder is unknown. The V and J calls and clone size were taken over from that table, and D and trimming were inferred from the DNA. The sample contains hundreds of thousands of clones, 80% of them found a single time. The top ten clonotypes cover 4.3% of the sample.

This clonotype was obtained from a man aged 25 to 45 with acute COVID-19. The chain is assembled from TRBV27 and TRBJ1-5; the D gene is perhaps TRBD1, on 6 matching bases. Input material: PBMCs or T cells enriched from blood (not recorded which). The CDR3 here reads CASSPGTYASNQPQHF. At the DNA level, the sequence is TGTGCCAGCAGTCCCGGGACATACGCCAGCAATCAGCCCCAGCATTTT.